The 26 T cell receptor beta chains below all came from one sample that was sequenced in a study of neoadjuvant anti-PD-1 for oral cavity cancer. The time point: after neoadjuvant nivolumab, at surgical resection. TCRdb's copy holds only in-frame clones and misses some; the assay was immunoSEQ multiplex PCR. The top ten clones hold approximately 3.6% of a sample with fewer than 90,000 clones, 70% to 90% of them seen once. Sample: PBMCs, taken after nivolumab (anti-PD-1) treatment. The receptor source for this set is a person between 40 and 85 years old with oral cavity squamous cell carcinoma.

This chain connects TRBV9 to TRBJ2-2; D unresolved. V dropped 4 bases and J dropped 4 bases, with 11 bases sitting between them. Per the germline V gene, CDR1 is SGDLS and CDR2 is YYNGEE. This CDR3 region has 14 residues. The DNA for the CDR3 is TGTGCCAGCAGCCCGACGGTAGCCACCGGGGAGCTGTTTTTT. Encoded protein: CASSPTVATGELFF. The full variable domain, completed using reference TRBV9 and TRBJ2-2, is DSGVTQTPKHLITATGQRVTLRCSPRSGDLSVYWYQQSLDQGLQFLIQYYNGEERAKGNILERFSAQQFPDLHSELNLSSLELGDSALYFCASSPTVATGELFFGEGSRLTVL.

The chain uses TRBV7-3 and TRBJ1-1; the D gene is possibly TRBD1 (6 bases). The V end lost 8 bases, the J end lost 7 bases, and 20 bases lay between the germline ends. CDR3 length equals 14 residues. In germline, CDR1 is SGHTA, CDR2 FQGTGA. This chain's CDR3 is CASARTAASFEAFF. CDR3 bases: TGTGCCAGCGCCAGGACAGCCGCATCGTTTGAAGCTTTCTTT.

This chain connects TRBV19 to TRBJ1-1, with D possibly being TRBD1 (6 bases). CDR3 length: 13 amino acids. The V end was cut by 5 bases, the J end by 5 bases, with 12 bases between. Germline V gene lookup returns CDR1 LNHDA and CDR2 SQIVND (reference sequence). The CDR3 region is CASSVTGRTEAFF. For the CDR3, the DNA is TGTGCCAGTAGTGTAACAGGGCGTACTGAAGCTTTCTTT.

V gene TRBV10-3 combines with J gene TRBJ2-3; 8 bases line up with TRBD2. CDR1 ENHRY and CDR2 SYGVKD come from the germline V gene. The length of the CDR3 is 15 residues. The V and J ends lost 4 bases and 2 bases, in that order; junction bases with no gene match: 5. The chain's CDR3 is CAISGGGRNTDTQYF. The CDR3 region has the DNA TGTGCCATCAGTGGGGGCGGGAGGAACACAGATACGCAGTATTTT.

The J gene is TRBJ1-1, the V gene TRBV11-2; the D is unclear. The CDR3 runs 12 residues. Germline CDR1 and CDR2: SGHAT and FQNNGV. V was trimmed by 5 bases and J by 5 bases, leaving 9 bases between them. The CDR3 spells CASSETVTEAFF. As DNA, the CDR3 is TGTGCCAGCAGCGAAACAGTAACTGAAGCTTTCTTT.

CDR3 DNA sequence: TGCGCCAGCAGTGAGGGAGGGCGGGCACAAGAGACCCAGTACTTC. Protein product: CASSEGGRAQETQYF. The chain combines TRBV10-2 with TRBJ2-5, with D possibly being TRBD2 (6 bases). Deletions cut 2 bases from V and 2 bases from J, with 12 bases between. This CDR3 has 15 residues. Germline V gene lookup returns CDR1 WSHSY and CDR2 SAAADI.

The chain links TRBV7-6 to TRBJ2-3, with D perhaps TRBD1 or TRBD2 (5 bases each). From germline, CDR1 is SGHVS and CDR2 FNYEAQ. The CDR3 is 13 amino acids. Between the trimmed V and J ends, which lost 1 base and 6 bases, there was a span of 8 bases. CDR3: CASSLEWGDTQYF. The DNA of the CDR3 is TGTGCCAGCAGCTTAGAATGGGGGGATACGCAGTATTTT.

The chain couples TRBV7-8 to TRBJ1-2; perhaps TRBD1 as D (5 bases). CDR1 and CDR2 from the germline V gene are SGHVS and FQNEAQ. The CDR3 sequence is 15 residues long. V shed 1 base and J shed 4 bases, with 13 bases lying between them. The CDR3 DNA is TGTGCCAGCAGCTTAGATTGGGCAGGGCCCTATGGCTACACCTTC. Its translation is CASSLDWAGPYGYTF.

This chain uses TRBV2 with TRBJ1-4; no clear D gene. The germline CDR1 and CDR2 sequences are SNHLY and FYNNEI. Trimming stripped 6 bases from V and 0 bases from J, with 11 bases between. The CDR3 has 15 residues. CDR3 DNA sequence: TGTGCCAGCAGGACCGAACAGTCAACTAATGAAAAACTGTTTTTT. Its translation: CASRTEQSTNEKLFF. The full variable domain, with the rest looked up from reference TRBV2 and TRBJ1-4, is EPEVTQTPSHQVTQMGQEVILRCVPISNHLYFYWYRQILGQKVEFLVSFYNNEISEKSEIFDDQFSVERPDGSNFTLKIRSTKLEDSAMYFCASRTEQSTNEKLFFGSGTQLSVL.

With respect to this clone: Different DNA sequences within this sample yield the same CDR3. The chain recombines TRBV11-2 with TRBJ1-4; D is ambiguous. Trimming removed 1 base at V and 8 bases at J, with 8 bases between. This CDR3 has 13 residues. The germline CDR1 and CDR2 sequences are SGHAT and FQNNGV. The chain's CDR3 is CASSLVVNEKLFF. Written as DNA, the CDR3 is TGTGCCAGCAGCTTAGTGGTGAACGAAAAACTGTTTTTT.

CDR3 amino acids: CASSFLSGSLMYQPQHF. In DNA, the CDR3 is TGTGCCAGCAGCTTTTTGTCTGGGAGTTTAATGTATCAGCCCCAGCATTTT. The chain links TRBV7-3 to TRBJ1-5, with D unresolved. Germline V gene data show CDR1 as SGHTA and CDR2 as FQGTGA. This CDR3 contains 17 residues. V was pared by 3 bases and J by 5 bases, with 20 bases between. Filled out from reference TRBV7-3 and TRBJ1-5, the complete variable domain reads GAGVSQTPSNKVTEKGKYVELRCDPISGHTALYWYRQSLGQGPEFLIYFQGTGAADDSGLPNDRFFAVRPEGSVSTLKIQRTERGDSAVYLCASSFLSGSLMYQPQHFGDGTRLSIL.

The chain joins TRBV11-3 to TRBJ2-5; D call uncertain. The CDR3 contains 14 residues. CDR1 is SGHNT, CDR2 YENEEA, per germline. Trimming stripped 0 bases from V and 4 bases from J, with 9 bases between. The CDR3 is CASSLEGPGETQYF. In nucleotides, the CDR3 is TGTGCCAGCAGCTTAGAGGGTCCTGGAGAGACCCAGTACTTC.

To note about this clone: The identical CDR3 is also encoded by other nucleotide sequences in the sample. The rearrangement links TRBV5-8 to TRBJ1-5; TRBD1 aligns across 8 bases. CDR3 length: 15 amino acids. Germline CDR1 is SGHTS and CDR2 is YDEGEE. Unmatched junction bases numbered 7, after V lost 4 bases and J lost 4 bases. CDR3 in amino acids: CASSLGQASNQPQHF. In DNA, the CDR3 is TGTGCCAGCAGCCTGGGACAGGCTAGTAATCAGCCCCAGCATTTT.

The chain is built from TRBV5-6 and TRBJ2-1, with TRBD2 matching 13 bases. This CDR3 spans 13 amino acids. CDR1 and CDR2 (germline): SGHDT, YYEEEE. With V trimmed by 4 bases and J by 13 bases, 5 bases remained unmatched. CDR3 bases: TGTGCCAGCAGCCCCTGGACTAGCGGGAGTCAGTTCTTC. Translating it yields CASSPWTSGSQFF.

The CDR3: CASSYSIWTEQFF. The DNA of the CDR3 is TGTGCCAGCAGTTACTCTATATGGACTGAGCAGTTCTTC. The chain joins TRBV6-6 to TRBJ2-1; the D is unclear. V was trimmed by 0 bases and J by 9 bases, leaving 9 bases between them. The CDR3 consists of 13 residues. From germline, CDR1 is MNHNY and CDR2 SVGAGI (reference sequence).

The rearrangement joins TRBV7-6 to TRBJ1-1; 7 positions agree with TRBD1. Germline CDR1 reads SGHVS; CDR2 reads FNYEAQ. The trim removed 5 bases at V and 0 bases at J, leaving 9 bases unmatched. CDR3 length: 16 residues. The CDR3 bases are TGTGCCAGCAGCCCTGCAAGACAGGGCGTGAACACTGAAGCTTTCTTT. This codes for CASSPARQGVNTEAFF.

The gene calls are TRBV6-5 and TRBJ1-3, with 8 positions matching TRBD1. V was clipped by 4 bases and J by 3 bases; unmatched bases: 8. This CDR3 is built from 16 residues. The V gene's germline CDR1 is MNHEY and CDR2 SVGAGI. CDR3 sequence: CASSSRTGHFGNTIYF. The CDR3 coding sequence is TGTGCCAGCAGTTCGAGGACAGGGCATTTTGGAAACACCATATATTTT.

CDR3 coding DNA: TGCAGCGTTGTCTTCGGACAGGGGGAATGGAGCTATGGCTACACCTTC. As protein: CSVVFGQGEWSYGYTF. The rearrangement uses TRBV29-1 and TRBJ1-2; 10 nucleotides agree with TRBD1. Trimming cost V 4 bases and J 4 bases; bases outside gene matches: 12. CDR3 length: 16 amino acids. Germline CDR1 reads SQVTM; CDR2 reads ANQGSEA.

CDR3 DNA: TGTGCCAGCACACCTAGCCCCAATGAGCAGTTCTTC. Translated, it gives CASTPSPNEQFF. V usage is TRBV6-6 and J usage is TRBJ2-1; D possibly corresponds to TRBD2 (5 bases). V was clipped by 7 bases and J by 6 bases, with 10 bases between them. This CDR3 is built from 12 residues. Germline V lookup: CDR1 MNHNY, CDR2 SVGAGI (reference sequence).

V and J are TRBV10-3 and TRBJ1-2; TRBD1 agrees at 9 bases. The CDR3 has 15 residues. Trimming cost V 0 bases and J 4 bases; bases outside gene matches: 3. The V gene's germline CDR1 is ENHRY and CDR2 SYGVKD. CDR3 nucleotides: TGTGCCATCAGTGAGTCTGGGACAGGGAGCTATGGCTACACCTTC. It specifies CAISESGTGSYGYTF.

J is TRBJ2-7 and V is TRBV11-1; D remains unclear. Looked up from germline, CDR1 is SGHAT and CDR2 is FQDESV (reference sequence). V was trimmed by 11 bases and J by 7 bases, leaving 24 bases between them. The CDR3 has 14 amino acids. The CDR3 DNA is TGTGCCGTACGCACCGGGTCCCTAACCGGGGAGCAGTACTTC. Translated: CAVRTGSLTGEQYF.

CDR3 sequence: CATSSDRGRGDYNEQFF. The CDR3 DNA is TGTGCCACCAGCAGTGACAGGGGGCGGGGGGACTACAATGAGCAGTTCTTC. V is TRBV15 and J is TRBJ2-1; 10 positions agree with TRBD1. CDR1 LNHNV and CDR2 YYDKDF come from the germline V gene (reference sequence). This CDR3 has 17 amino acids. The ends lost 3 bases at V and 3 bases at J; junction bases unmatched: 8.

The CDR3 protein is CASVLAGEGYEQYF. CDR3 DNA sequence: TGTGCCAGCGTACTAGCGGGAGAGGGCTACGAGCAGTACTTC. This sequence joins TRBV2 and TRBJ2-7; TRBD2 agrees at 11 bases. V gave up 8 bases and J gave up 3 bases; unmatched junction bases: 6. Germline V CDR1 and CDR2: SNHLY, FYNNEI. The CDR3 spans 14 residues.

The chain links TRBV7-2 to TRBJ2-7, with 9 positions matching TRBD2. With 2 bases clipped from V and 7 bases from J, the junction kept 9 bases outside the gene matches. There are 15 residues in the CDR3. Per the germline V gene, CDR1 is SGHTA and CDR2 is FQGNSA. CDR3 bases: TGTGCCAGCAGCTTAATGGCGGGAGGGCCGGGGGAGCAGTACTTC. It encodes CASSLMAGGPGEQYF.

The DNA for the CDR3 is TGTGCCAGCAGCTTGGACAACACCGGGGAGCTGTTTTTT. As protein: CASSLDNTGELFF. This chain joins TRBV5-4 and TRBJ2-2; D is uncertain. Trimming took off 0 bases at V and 2 bases at J, with 2 bases between the two ends. Germline CDR1 is SGHNT and CDR2 is YYREEE (reference sequence). The CDR3 covers 13 residues. Full variable domain (remainder filled in from reference TRBV5-4 and TRBJ2-2): ETGVTQSPTHLIKTRGQQVTLRCSSQSGHNTVSWYQQALGQGPQFIFQYYREEENGRGNFPPRFSGLQFPNYSSELNVNALELDDSALYLCASSLDNTGELFFGEGSRLTVL.

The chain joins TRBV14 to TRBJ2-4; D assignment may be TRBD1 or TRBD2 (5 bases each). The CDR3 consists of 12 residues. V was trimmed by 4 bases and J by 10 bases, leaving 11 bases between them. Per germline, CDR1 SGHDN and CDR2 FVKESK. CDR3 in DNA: TGTGCCAGCAGCCCGGGACCAGCGATTCAGTACTTC. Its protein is CASSPGPAIQYF.